Following are 17 T cell receptor beta chains from one sample sequenced in a study of technical replicates of blood from a few donors. Produced via immunoSEQ multiplex PCR; TCRdb's table is partial and in-frame only. The table shows about 62,000 clones, with roughly nine tenths occurring only once. The source material was PBMCs. These receptors were obtained from a human donor in good health. Some clones in this sample may be carry-over from other donors' samples.

The chain has TRBV5-1 and TRBJ2-3; D is uncertain. Trimming left V 0 bases short and J 0 bases short, with 14 bases between. From germline, CDR1 is SGHRS and CDR2 YFSETQ. The CDR3 consists of 17 residues. The CDR3 bases are TGCGCCAGCAGCTTGGTATTGTCGGTAGATAGCACAGATACGCAGTATTTT. This sequence encodes CASSLVLSVDSTDTQYF.

This clone was seen only a few times. The J gene is TRBJ1-1, the V gene TRBV11-2, with 8 bases lining up with TRBD1. J gave up 1 base and V 4 bases, and 5 bases lay outside the gene matches. Germline V lookup: CDR1 SGHAT, CDR2 FQNNGV. The CDR3 runs 15 residues. The CDR3 loop reads CASSSSGTGNTEAFF. DNA of the CDR3: TGTGCCAGCAGCTCATCCGGGACAGGGAACACTGAAGCTTTCTTT.

The chain employs TRBV7-9 and TRBJ2-7; D uncertain. The CDR3 has 12 residues. Germline V gives CDR1 SEHNR, CDR2 FQNEAQ (reference sequence). Trimming stripped 4 bases from V and 1 base from J, with 5 bases between. The CDR3 region is CASSSFSYEQYF. CDR3 nucleotide sequence: TGTGCCAGCAGCTCTTTTTCCTACGAGCAGTACTTC.

V gene TRBV4-1 combines with J gene TRBJ2-5, with 9 bases fitting TRBD2. This CDR3 has 16 amino acids. Germline V gene sequence: CDR1 MGHRA, CDR2 YSYEKL. The V gene end was trimmed by 3 bases and the J gene end by 1 base; junction bases not matched to a gene: 6. CDR3 sequence (DNA): TGCGCCAGCAGCCAGGCCGGCGGGAGGGGCCAAGAGACCCAGTACTTC. It encodes CASSQAGGRGQETQYF.

The chain is built from TRBV5-5 and TRBJ1-2; D ambiguous. Germline assignment: CDR1 SGHKS and CDR2 YYEKEE (reference sequence). V lost 4 bases and J lost 4, with 11 bases in between. There are 13 residues in the CDR3. The CDR3, as DNA: TGTGCCAGCAGCACCGAGATAAGCTATGGCTACACCTTC. Translating gives CASSTEISYGYTF.

V and J are TRBV7-3 and TRBJ2-3, with D possibly being TRBD2 (7 bases). Germline lookup yields CDR1 SGHTA and CDR2 FQGTGA. Trimming pared 5 bases from V and 3 bases from J, leaving 21 bases between. CDR3 length equals 17 residues. DNA of the CDR3: TGTGCCAGCAGCCAGCAAGCGGGACAAGTCCGTACAGATACGCAGTATTTT. It is translated as CASSQQAGQVRTDTQYF. Variable domain in full (rest from reference TRBV7-3 and TRBJ2-3): GAGVSQTPSNKVTEKGKYVELRCDPISGHTALYWYRQSLGQGPEFLIYFQGTGAADDSGLPNDRFFAVRPEGSVSTLKIQRTERGDSAVYLCASSQQAGQVRTDTQYFGPGTRLTVL.

The rearrangement links TRBV27 to TRBJ2-3; a possible D gene is TRBD1 (5 bases). Germline assignment: CDR1 MNHEY and CDR2 SMNVEV (reference sequence). V was trimmed by 4 bases and J by 5 bases, leaving 16 bases between them. The CDR3 is 15 residues long. DNA of the CDR3: TGTGCCAGCAGTTCCCGGCGCAGGGTGGAAGATACGCAGTATTTT. It translates to CASSSRRRVEDTQYF.

The V gene is TRBV5-1, the J gene TRBJ1-1, with D possibly matching TRBD1 (6 bases). V lost 3 bases and J lost 0, with 9 bases in between. Germline values: CDR1 SGHRS, CDR2 YFSETQ. The CDR3 contains 14 residues. The CDR3 protein is CASSSGQMNTEAFF. CDR3 nucleotides: TGCGCCAGCAGCTCGGGACAAATGAACACTGAAGCTTTCTTT.

The genes are TRBV2 and TRBJ2-7; 7 bases fit TRBD2. The V segment lost 4 bases and the J segment 4 bases; nucleotides outside the gene matches: 7. The CDR3 spans 14 residues. Germline CDR1 reads SNHLY; CDR2 reads FYNNEI. CDR3 sequence: CASSVGRGEYEQYF. The CDR3 coding sequence is TGTGCCAGCAGTGTGGGGAGGGGAGAGTACGAGCAGTACTTC.

The chain uses TRBV30 and TRBJ2-7; a possible D gene is TRBD2 (5 bases). This CDR3 has 13 residues. Germline CDR1 and CDR2: GTSNPN and SVGIG (reference sequence). V was pared by 0 bases and J by 5 bases, with 11 bases between. The CDR3 DNA sequence: TGTGCCTGGAGTGTAGTGCGGAGGCACGAGCAGTACTTC. Protein: CAWSVVRRHEQYF.

This sequence joins TRBV6-5 and TRBJ2-3; 12 bases line up with TRBD2. Germline V gene data show CDR1 as MNHEY and CDR2 as SVGAGI. This CDR3 has 15 residues. V shed 1 base, J shed 6 bases, and the junction held 2 bases outside the gene matches. In DNA, the CDR3 is TGTGCCAGCAGTTACTTCGGACTAGCGGGGGATACGCAGTATTTT. Translating it yields CASSYFGLAGDTQYF.

Only one count was recorded for this clone. The chain couples TRBV29-1 to TRBJ1-2; a weak D match, TRBD1 (6 bases). There are 12 residues in the CDR3. Germline CDR1 and CDR2: SQVTM and ANQGSEA. V was clipped by 5 bases and J by 4 bases, with 11 bases between them. CDR3 amino acids: CSVTQGPYGYTF. In nucleotides, the CDR3 is TGCAGCGTTACCCAGGGGCCCTATGGCTACACCTTC.

The V call is TRBV10-3, the J call TRBJ2-5; D may be TRBD1 (6 bases). V lost 7 bases, J lost 3 bases, and 15 bases lay in between. CDR3 length: 14 amino acids. The germline V gene has CDR1 ENHRY and CDR2 SYGVKD. This CDR3 is CAIKSQTGEETQYF. CDR3 nucleotides: TGTGCCATCAAATCCCAGACAGGAGAAGAGACCCAGTACTTC.

The chain combines TRBV6-5 with TRBJ2-7; 12 nucleotides line up with TRBD1. The length of the CDR3 is 15 residues. Per the germline V gene, CDR1 is MNHEY and CDR2 is SVGAGI. J lost 7 bases, V lost 6 bases, and 10 bases had no gene match. Here the CDR3 reads CASRTPGQGASEQYF. The CDR3 DNA reads as TGTGCCAGCAGAACTCCGGGACAGGGGGCGAGTGAGCAGTACTTC.

The chain employs TRBV2 and TRBJ2-5; 10 bases agree with TRBD2. The CDR3 runs 15 residues. Germline V gene sequence: CDR1 SNHLY, CDR2 FYNNEI. The ends lost 7 bases at V and 1 base at J; junction bases unmatched: 6. The CDR3 DNA sequence: TGTGCCAGCATCCCTAGCGGGAGCCTCCAAGAGACCCAGTACTTC. Encoded protein: CASIPSGSLQETQYF.

CDR3 DNA sequence: TGTGCCAGCAGCCAGGAAGAACCGGGACAGGGGACCTACGAGCAGTACTTC. It translates to CASSQEEPGQGTYEQYF. V is TRBV7-6 and J is TRBJ2-7; TRBD1 aligns across 10 bases. Germline V gene lookup returns CDR1 SGHVS and CDR2 FNYEAQ. V shed 5 bases and J 2 bases; nucleotides not matched to a gene: 12. CDR3 length: 17 amino acids.

This chain connects TRBV10-3 to TRBJ1-2; possible D gene TRBD1, 5 bases. The CDR3 covers 13 residues. CDR1 is ENHRY and CDR2 is SYGVKD in the germline V gene. V was clipped by 6 bases and J by 1 base, with 9 bases between them. The CDR3 DNA reads as TGTGCCATCAGCCCGGACAATAACTATGGCTACACCTTC. Its protein product is CAISPDNNYGYTF.